The clone carrying this TCR beta chain was counted many times. Its specificity is not known. The data stem from a study of T cells in Graves' hyperthyroidism and ophthalmopathy. The study's findings and limits: The blood repertoire included most of the expanded thyroid clonotypes above 0.001.

CDR3 length equals 14 residues. The germline gives CDR1 MDHEN, CDR2 SYDVKM. Trimming removed 1 base at V and 7 bases at J, with 11 bases between. Amplification of TCR beta CDR3 regions used RNA as the template. HTBI primers drove first-round RT-PCR of the TCR CDR3. TCRdb recomputed calls from the multiplex PCR reads with MiXCR, one row per CDR3 protein. The sample records under 300,000 distinct CDR3 sequences, more than 10% being singletons. Ahead of any ophthalmopathy symptoms, the blood sample was obtained at the first diagnosis of hyperthyroidism. Source material for PBMCs was around 10 ml fresh peripheral blood.

What was sequenced was blood. The chain uses TRBV28 and TRBJ2-1; tentative D call: TRBD2 (6 bases). This clonotype was sampled from a woman aged 30 to 39 with Graves' hyperthyroidism that later progressed to Graves' ophthalmopathy. The CDR3 here is CASSLSGDGNEQFF. DNA for the CDR3: TGTGCCAGCAGTTTATCGGGAGACGGGAATGAGCAGTTCTTC. Supplemented by reference TRBV28 and TRBJ2-1, the full variable domain reads DVKVTQSSRYLVKRTGEKVFLECVQDMDHENMFWYRQDPGLGLRLIYFSYDVKMKEKGDIPEGYSVSREKKERFSLILESASTNQTSMYLCASSLSGDGNEQFFGPGTRLTVL.